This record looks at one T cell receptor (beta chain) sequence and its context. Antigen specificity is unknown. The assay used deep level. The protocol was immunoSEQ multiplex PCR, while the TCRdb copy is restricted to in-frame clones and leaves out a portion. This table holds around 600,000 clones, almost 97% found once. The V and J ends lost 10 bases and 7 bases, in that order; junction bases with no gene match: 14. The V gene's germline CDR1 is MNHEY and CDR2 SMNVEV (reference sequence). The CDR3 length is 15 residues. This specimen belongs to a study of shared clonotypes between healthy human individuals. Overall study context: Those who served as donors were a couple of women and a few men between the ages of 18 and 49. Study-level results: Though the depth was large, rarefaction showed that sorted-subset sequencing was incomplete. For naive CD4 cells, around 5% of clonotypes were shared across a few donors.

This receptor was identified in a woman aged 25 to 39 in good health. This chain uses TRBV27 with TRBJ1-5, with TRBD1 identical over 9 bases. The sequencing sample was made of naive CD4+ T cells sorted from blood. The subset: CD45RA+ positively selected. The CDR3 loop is CATPPRDRVRQPQHF. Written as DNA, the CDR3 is TGTGCCACCCCACCCCGGGACAGGGTACGCCAGCCCCAGCATTTT.